The following is a TCR beta chain sequence with its context. The antigen is not known. J was trimmed by 2 bases and V by 6 bases; bases with no gene match: 14. CDR3 length: 18 amino acids. From germline, CDR1 is MDHEN and CDR2 SYDVKM. TCRdb's copy holds only in-frame clones and misses some; the assay was immunoSEQ multiplex PCR. This repertoire shows 2 million to 2.5 million clones, over 85% found once; its top ten account for 0.39%. The data derive from a study of shared clonotypes between healthy human individuals. A split of CD4+ cells into CD45RA+ naive and CD45RA-negative memory subsets was performed. Overall study results and limits: Rarefaction showed sorted-subset sequencing was incomplete despite large depth. Non-shared clonotypes had lower generation probabilities than clonotypes shared by all four sorted-subset donors. Donor scarcity curtailed the genetic and exposure-history diversity represented herein.

The chain couples TRBV28 to TRBJ2-3; 10 bases are a match to TRBD2. Sequenced input: naive CD4+ T cells from PBMCs. As for subset: CD45RA+ positively selected. The clonotype originates from a man between 18 and 35 years old in good health. Some clones in this sample may be carry-over from other donors' samples. The CDR3 reads CASSSRILSGRHTDTQYF. DNA of the CDR3: TGTGCCAGCAGCTCCCGCATTCTTAGCGGGAGGCACACAGATACGCAGTATTTT.